Below, 23 T cell receptor beta chains from the same sample are listed, as sequenced in a study of OX40 agonist ivuxolimab in advanced cancers. Only in-frame clones appear in the TCRdb table, and some are missing; sequencing was by immunoSEQ multiplex PCR. This sample has some 64,000 clones, with less than 90% found just once. The sample here was CD4+ or CD8+ T cells sorted from blood, taken in a trial of the OX40 agonist ivuxolimab. These receptors all stem from an adult with an advanced solid tumor such as melanoma, head and neck, liver or kidney cancer.

The CDR3 loop is CASSFFRGLETQYF. CDR3 nucleotide sequence: TGTGCCAGCAGCTTCTTCAGGGGTTTAGAGACCCAGTACTTC. The gene calls are TRBV5-6 and TRBJ2-5, with D perhaps TRBD1 (6 bases). The CDR3 covers 14 residues. Trimming stripped 2 bases from V and 4 bases from J, with 12 bases between. The germline CDR1 and CDR2 sequences are SGHDT and YYEEEE. The full variable domain, its missing parts supplied by reference TRBV5-6 and TRBJ2-5, is DAGVTQSPTHLIKTRGQQVTLRCSPKSGHDTVSWYQQALGQGPQFIFQYYEEEERQRGNFPDRFSGHQFPNYSSELNVNALLLGDSALYLCASSFFRGLETQYFGPGTRLLVL.

This chain uses TRBV19 with TRBJ2-5; D possibly corresponds to TRBD2 (5 bases). This CDR3 contains 14 residues. Trimming removed 7 bases at V and 0 bases at J, with 12 bases between. Germline loops: CDR1 LNHDA, CDR2 SQIVND (reference sequence). DNA for the CDR3: TGTGCCAGTAATTTCGGGAAGTACCAAGAGACCCAGTACTTC. It is translated as CASNFGKYQETQYF.

In DNA, the CDR3 is TGTGCCAGCAGGCCACAGGGGCTGAACACTGAAGCTTTCTTT. Translated: CASRPQGLNTEAFF. The chain combines TRBV6-1 with TRBJ1-1, with 7 bases fitting TRBD1. Trimming cost V 6 bases and J 0 bases; bases outside gene matches: 4. From germline, CDR1 is MNHNS and CDR2 SASEGT. The CDR3 loop spans 14 amino acids.

The V and J genes are TRBV7-9 and TRBJ1-2, with 7 positions matching TRBD1. Germline lookup yields CDR1 SEHNR and CDR2 FQNEAQ (reference sequence). CDR3 length: 13 residues. The J segment lost 8 bases and the V segment lost 1 base, leaving 4 bases of the junction unmatched. The CDR3 sequence is CASSLEQGNGYTF. The CDR3 DNA reads TGTGCCAGCAGCTTAGAACAGGGGAACGGCTACACCTTC.

The V and J genes are TRBV28 and TRBJ1-5, with 7 nucleotides matching TRBD1. This CDR3 has 16 amino acids. Germline V gives CDR1 MDHEN, CDR2 SYDVKM. Trimming took 4 bases from V and 2 from J; bases not matched to a gene: 8. For the CDR3, the DNA is TGTGCCAGCAGTTCCAACAAACAGGGGCGCAATCAGCCCCAGCATTTT. Protein product: CASSSNKQGRNQPQHF. Supplemented by reference TRBV28 and TRBJ1-5, the full variable domain reads DVKVTQSSRYLVKRTGEKVFLECVQDMDHENMFWYRQDPGLGLRLIYFSYDVKMKEKGDIPEGYSVSREKKERFSLILESASTNQTSMYLCASSSNKQGRNQPQHFGDGTRLSIL.

The gene calls are TRBV6-1 and TRBJ1-5; D is undetermined. CDR1 MNHNS and CDR2 SASEGT come from the germline V gene. The CDR3 loop spans 15 amino acids. Trimming stripped 3 bases from V and 1 base from J, with 10 bases between. The CDR3 loop reads CASSERTRSNQPQHF. The CDR3, as DNA: TGTGCCAGCAGTGAGAGGACTCGAAGCAATCAGCCCCAGCATTTT.

The V gene is TRBV7-3, the J gene TRBJ1-1, with D hard to call. The germline V gene encodes CDR1 SGHTA and CDR2 FQGTGA. Between the trimmed V and J ends, which lost 2 bases and 3 bases, there was a span of 7 bases. This CDR3 region has 13 residues. CDR3 bases: TGTGCCAGCAGCTTAGACACCCACACTGAAGCTTTCTTT. The encoded protein is CASSLDTHTEAFF.

The chain is built from TRBV6-1 and TRBJ1-1, with D possibly being TRBD1 (5 bases). The ends were cut back, 6 bases at V and 1 base at J, with 6 bases in the middle. The CDR3 has 12 residues. Germline V CDR1 and CDR2: MNHNS, SASEGT. CDR3 region: CASRQGNTEAFF. CDR3 DNA sequence: TGTGCCAGCAGGCAGGGGAACACTGAAGCTTTCTTT.

The chain combines TRBV11-2 with TRBJ2-5; 7 bases agree with TRBD1. CDR1 SGHAT and CDR2 FQNNGV come from the germline V gene. The V gene end was trimmed by 5 bases and the J gene end by 3 bases; junction bases not matched to a gene: 9. The CDR3 consists of 15 residues. CDR3 in DNA: TGTGCCAGCAGCCCCCGGACAGGTCTAAAAGAGACCCAGTACTTC. Translating gives CASSPRTGLKETQYF. The full variable domain, rest sourced from reference TRBV11-2 and TRBJ2-5, is EAGVAQSPRYKIIEKRQSVAFWCNPISGHATLYWYQQILGQGPKLLIQFQNNGVVDDSQLPKDRFSAERLKGVDSTLKIQPAKLEDSAVYLCASSPRTGLKETQYFGPGTRLLVL.

The chain carries TRBV11-3 and TRBJ2-2, with a possible D match to TRBD2 (6 bases). Germline V gene lookup returns CDR1 SGHNT and CDR2 YENEEA. This CDR3 comprises 16 residues. Here the CDR3 reads CMRGESALPNTGELFF. The CDR3 coding sequence is TGTATGCGGGGAGAGTCGGCACTCCCGAACACCGGGGAGCTGTTTTTT.

This rearrangement joins TRBV21-1 to TRBJ1-1; the table's D gene call, TRBD1, was not cross checked with the DNA. TRBV21-1 is noted as a pseudogene. The CDR3 spans 15 residues. The CDR3 bases are TGTGCCAGCAGCAAAACCGAGATTAGGGGGACTGAAGCTTTCTTT. This sequence encodes CASSKTEIRGTEAFF.

The rearrangement uses TRBV27 and TRBJ2-1, with 12 bases that match TRBD2. The CDR3 covers 19 residues. Losses at the gene ends were 4 bases for V and 10 bases for J; bases not matched to a gene: 20. In germline, CDR1 is MNHEY, CDR2 SMNVEV (reference sequence). The CDR3 reads CASSSSVTAMTSGSREQFF. In DNA form, the CDR3 reads TGTGCCAGCAGTTCGTCCGTGACAGCCATGACTAGCGGGAGTAGGGAGCAGTTCTTC.

The genes are TRBV5-1 and TRBJ2-5, with TRBD2 identical over 13 bases. This CDR3 has 15 residues. Germline CDR1 reads SGHRS; CDR2 reads YFSETQ. The J segment lost 5 bases and the V segment lost 5 bases, leaving 6 bases of the junction unmatched. The DNA of the CDR3 is TGCGCCAGCAGACTAGCGGGAGGGCCGGGTGAGACCCAGTACTTC. Translated, it gives CASRLAGGPGETQYF.

As DNA, the CDR3 is TGCGCCAGCGGCCCTAGCGGGAACAATTACAATGAGCAGTTCTTC. Its translation is CASGPSGNNYNEQFF. The genes are TRBV5-1 and TRBJ2-1, with 9 positions matching TRBD2. With V trimmed by 7 bases and J by 4 bases, 9 bases remained unmatched. Germline V gene data show CDR1 as SGHRS and CDR2 as YFSETQ. The CDR3 length is 15 residues. Drawing the rest from reference TRBV5-1 and TRBJ2-1, the complete variable domain is KAGVTQTPRYLIKTRGQQVTLSCSPISGHRSVSWYQQTPGQGLQFLFEYFSETQRNKGNFPGRFSGRQFSNSRSEMNVSTLELGDSALYLCASGPSGNNYNEQFFGPGTRLTVL.

The chain uses TRBV7-9 and TRBJ2-2; D unresolved. This CDR3 is 12 amino acids long. CDR1 is SEHNR and CDR2 is FQNEAQ in the germline V gene (reference sequence). Trimming pared 1 base from V and 7 bases from J, leaving 4 bases between. In DNA form, the CDR3 reads TGTGCCAGCAGCTTAGTGGGCGGGGAGCTGTTTTTT. Protein sequence: CASSLVGGELFF.

The genes are TRBV7-3 and TRBJ2-3, with D uncertain. The germline V gene has CDR1 SGHTA and CDR2 FQGTGA. This CDR3 contains 14 residues. The ends were cut back, 1 base at V and 6 bases at J, with 11 bases in the middle. CDR3 amino acids: CASSLNPAMDTQYF. The CDR3, as DNA: TGTGCCAGCAGCTTAAATCCTGCCATGGATACGCAGTATTTT.

This chain joins TRBV6-6 and TRBJ2-5; 8 nucleotides agree with TRBD2. Germline V gene sequence: CDR1 MNHNY, CDR2 SVGAGI (reference sequence). The CDR3 consists of 15 residues. The V segment lost 7 bases and the J segment 2 bases; nucleotides outside the gene matches: 9. The CDR3 DNA reads as TGTGCCAGCACCGGATTTAGCGGGGAACAAGAGACCCAGTACTTC. The encoded protein is CASTGFSGEQETQYF.

The chain links TRBV30 to TRBJ1-1; 9 bases are a match to TRBD1. This CDR3 is 11 amino acids long. With V trimmed by 6 bases and J by 8 bases, 4 bases remained unmatched. From germline, CDR1 is GTSNPN and CDR2 SVGIG (reference sequence). The CDR3 coding sequence is TGTGCCTGCAGACAGGGGGGCGAAGCTTTCTTT. Protein sequence: CACRQGGEAFF.

The genes are TRBV5-5 and TRBJ2-7, with unresolved D. Germline loops: CDR1 SGHKS, CDR2 YYEKEE (reference sequence). Trimming stripped 3 bases from V and 2 bases from J, with 15 bases between. This CDR3 has 15 residues. CDR3 sequence (DNA): TGTGCCAGCAGCTGGGCCGTGCACATTACCTACGAGCAGTACTTC. Amino acid sequence: CASSWAVHITYEQYF.

A note on this clone: The same CDR3 also results from other DNA sequences found in this sample. This sequence joins TRBV15 and TRBJ2-5, with no clear D. CDR1 and CDR2 (germline): LNHNV, YYDKDF (reference sequence). The CDR3 sequence is 12 residues long. The ends were cut back, 1 base at V and 4 bases at J, with 4 bases in the middle. The CDR3, as DNA: TGTGCCACCAGCAGAGGGATAGAGACCCAGTACTTC. Its protein product is CATSRGIETQYF.

V usage is TRBV5-1 and J usage is TRBJ2-1, with TRBD2 matching 10 bases. This CDR3 has 15 amino acids. Germline trimming cut 4 bases from V and 4 bases from J; bases unmatched to any gene: 5. Germline V gene sequence: CDR1 SGHRS, CDR2 YFSETQ. This CDR3 reads CASSTTSGIYNEQFF. The DNA of the CDR3 is TGCGCCAGCAGCACAACTAGCGGGATTTACAATGAGCAGTTCTTC.

The sample holds one count of this clone. J is TRBJ2-1 and V is TRBV5-6; 13 bases align to TRBD2. CDR1 and CDR2 (germline): SGHDT, YYEEEE. This CDR3 has 18 amino acids. The trim removed 6 bases at V and 1 base at J, leaving 10 bases unmatched. CDR3 residues: CASIPGLAGPSSYNEQFF. The CDR3 DNA follows: TGTGCCAGCATCCCGGGACTAGCGGGACCATCTTCCTACAATGAGCAGTTCTTC.

CDR3 sequence: CASSSTGSSGANVLTF. In nucleotides, the CDR3 is TGTGCCAGCAGCTCTACAGGGAGCTCTGGGGCCAACGTCCTGACTTTC. The chain uses TRBV7-2 and TRBJ2-6, with D possibly matching TRBD1 (6 bases). V was cut by 4 bases and J by 0 bases, with 10 bases left in between. The CDR3 extends over 16 amino acids. CDR1 is SGHTA and CDR2 is FQGNSA in the germline V gene.